The clone carrying this TCR beta chain showed up just a few times. Its specificity is unknown. The CDR3 consists of 14 residues. Germline V gives CDR1 MNHEY, CDR2 SVGEGT. V was shortened by 8 bases and J by 4 bases, with 18 bases between the two germline ends. This sample was taken from a study of metastatic and nonmetastatic thyroid tumors. Study-level findings and limits: Across blood and tumor, TCR beta diversity in malignant thyroid tumors was reportedly significantly higher than in benign nodules.

In the original workflow: Building a distant-metastasis classifier for papillary thyroid cancer drew on CDR3 differences across clinicopathological groups. With MiXCR, TCRdb called clones anew from the PCR reads. The V and J calls follow TCRdb's processing rather than the paper's. Here the sample spans about 70,000 clones, 18% being singletons. All patients were untreated before thyroid surgery. The chain joins TRBV6-2 or TRBV6-3 to TRBJ2-7; possibly TRBD1 for D (6 bases). The sample consisted of blood. This receptor was obtained from a female donor with papillary thyroid cancer or a benign thyroid nodule (not recorded which). Some clones in this sample may be carry-over from other donors' samples. CDR3 amino acids: CASGTPGQGYEQYF. CDR3 DNA: TGTGCCAGCGGGACACCGGGGCAGGGATACGAGCAGTACTTC.